This T cell receptor beta chain was profiled in a study of blood T cell repertoires in COVID-19. At the level of the study: Both acute and convalescent COVID-19 samples were obtained from the United States, Italy and Spain.

TCRdb keeps only in-frame clones here, not all; method: immunoSEQ multiplex PCR. The profile shows around 23,000 clones, approximately 68% of them singletons. The CDR3 loop spans 19 amino acids. The junction had 14 bases not matched to a gene; V was cut back by 1 base and J by 2 bases. Per germline, CDR1 SGHRS and CDR2 YFSETQ. This chain joins TRBV5-1 and TRBJ2-3; TRBD2 matches at 9 bases. The material sequenced was peripheral blood. The receptor was isolated from a woman of 80 years or more with acute or convalescent COVID-19. CDR3 in amino acids: CASSLTPPSGDQVTDTQYF. As DNA, the CDR3 is TGCGCCAGCAGCTTGACCCCGCCTAGCGGGGACCAAGTCACAGATACGCAGTATTTT.